The present T cell receptor beta chain was sequenced within a study of blood T cells in healthy people across ages. Primed by a sample-barcoded 5' primer and a J-beta primer mix, a second PCR proceeded for 7 to 11 cycles. MiXCR was run by TCRdb on the 5' RACE reads, yielding one entry per CDR3 protein. The repertoire holds about 1.4 million distinct CDR3 sequences, with around 59% as singletons. CDR1 is LNHNV, CDR2 YYDKDF, per germline (reference sequence). V lost 0 bases, J lost 6 bases, and 13 bases stayed unmatched. The CDR3 runs 17 residues. Sequences were obtained from blood. The receptor's source is a man in his late teens or twenties in good health. V and J are TRBV15 and TRBJ2-7; TRBD1 agrees at 8 bases. The CDR3 sequence is CATSRDLSSRTGREQYF. As DNA, the CDR3 is TGTGCCACCAGCAGAGATCTCTCCTCCAGGACAGGGCGCGAGCAGTACTTC.